Shown below are 9 T cell receptor beta chains from a single sample sequenced in a study of OX40 agonist ivuxolimab in advanced cancers. The method was immunoSEQ multiplex PCR; TCRdb's version includes in-frame clones alone and lacks a portion of them. This repertoire shows some 83,000 clones, approximately 83% found once; its top ten account for 1.5% to 2%. The source material was CD4+ or CD8+ T cells sorted from blood, sampled in a trial of the OX40 agonist ivuxolimab. The receptors come from an adult with an advanced solid tumor such as melanoma, head and neck, liver or kidney cancer.

V gene TRBV7-8 combines with J gene TRBJ2-2, with D perhaps assigned TRBD1 or TRBD2 (5 bases each). Trimming left V 3 bases short and J 8 bases short, with 19 bases between. The germline gives CDR1 SGHVS, CDR2 FQNEAQ. The CDR3 length is 16 residues. DNA for the CDR3: TGTGCCAGCAGCTTGGGAGACAGCACTCTCCATGGGGAGCTGTTTTTT. Protein sequence: CASSLGDSTLHGELFF.

This clone showed up just once. This sequence joins TRBV28 and TRBJ1-5; D is ambiguous. Between the trimmed V and J ends, which lost 6 bases and 2 bases, there was a span of 14 bases. Germline CDR1 reads MDHEN; CDR2 reads SYDVKM. CDR3 length equals 15 residues. Written as DNA, the CDR3 is TGTGCCAGCAGCCTGAGTGGTACTCGCAATCAGCCCCAGCATTTT. As protein: CASSLSGTRNQPQHF.

V is TRBV6-6 and J is TRBJ1-3, with D hard to call. The CDR3 covers 13 residues. Trimming left V 4 bases short and J 4 bases short, with 8 bases between. CDR1 is MNHNY and CDR2 is SVGAGI in the germline V gene (reference sequence). CDR3 region: CASSFEAGNTIYF. CDR3 nucleotide sequence: TGTGCCAGCAGTTTTGAAGCCGGAAACACCATATATTTT.

CDR3 amino acids: CASSGLGSNQPQHF. CDR3 sequence (DNA): TGTGCCAGCAGTGGATTAGGGAGCAATCAGCCCCAGCATTTT. V gene TRBV25-1 combines with J gene TRBJ1-5, with D unresolved. The CDR3 is made up of 14 amino acids. V lost 4 bases and J lost 1, with 8 bases in between. The germline V gene has CDR1 MGHDK and CDR2 SYGVNS.

V is TRBV10-1 and J is TRBJ2-2; TRBD2 matches 14 bases. The CDR3 runs 17 residues. The trim removed 5 bases at V and 4 bases at J, leaving 6 bases unmatched. Germline V gene sequence: CDR1 WNHNN, CDR2 SYGVQD (reference sequence). The CDR3: CASSRTSGRSITGELFF. The DNA of the CDR3 is TGCGCCAGCAGTCGGACTAGCGGGAGGTCTATCACCGGGGAGCTGTTTTTT.

The J gene is TRBJ1-4, the V gene TRBV6-5, with D perhaps matching TRBD1 (6 bases). CDR3 size: 16 residues. The germline CDR1 and CDR2 sequences are MNHEY and SVGAGI. V lost 4 bases and J lost 3, with 15 bases in between. The DNA of the CDR3 is TGTGCCAGCAGTTTCCGCGGGGGCAGTCCTAATGAAAAACTGTTTTTT. This encodes CASSFRGGSPNEKLFF.

This rearrangement joins TRBV28 to TRBJ2-7; D is undetermined. V lost 2 bases and J 1 base, leaving 24 bases between the germline ends. The CDR3 length is 19 residues. Germline CDR1 is MDHEN and CDR2 is SYDVKM. The CDR3 coding sequence is TGTGCCAGCAGTTTACCCCTTGGGAACAATAAACCCAGGTCCTACGAGCAGTACTTC. Its protein is CASSLPLGNNKPRSYEQYF.

The chain combines TRBV19 with TRBJ1-5; D ambiguous. The CDR3 totals 13 residues. The V gene's germline CDR1 is LNHDA and CDR2 SQIVND (reference sequence). V was cut by 6 bases and J by 4 bases, with 10 bases left in between. CDR3 protein: CASSPMQNQPQHF. Here the CDR3 DNA reads TGTGCCAGTAGCCCAATGCAAAATCAGCCCCAGCATTTT.

The gene calls are TRBV7-3 and TRBJ2-1, with 7 bases matching TRBD1. V shed 3 bases, J shed 1 base, and the junction held 3 bases outside the gene matches. The germline CDR1 and CDR2 sequences are SGHTA and FQGTGA. The length of the CDR3 is 15 residues. CDR3 sequence (DNA): TGTGCCAGCAGCTTCCGGGACAGTTCCTACAATGAGCAGTTCTTC. Protein product: CASSFRDSSYNEQFF.